This T cell receptor beta chain is from a study of T cell therapy after organ transplantation. Study-wide context: After therapy, patients were monitored for 25 to 35 weeks. Study-level findings and limits: In nonresponders, reduced coverage from low CD8+ yield may limit detected expansions.

Generated by immunoSEQ multiplex PCR, the TCRdb table keeps only in-frame clones and is missing some. The repertoire holds about 18,000 clones, with roughly four fifths as singletons. Comments on this clone: The antigen is unknown.

This CDR3 has 12 amino acids. Germline V CDR1 and CDR2: SEHNR, FQNEAQ (reference sequence). J was trimmed by 4 bases and V by 5 bases; bases with no gene match: 1. Time point indicated: 4-8 weeks after completion of therapy. These transplant recipients had drug-resistant or recurrent cytomegalovirus infection. Sequencing was performed on CD8+ T cells from blood, taken after autologous CMV-specific T cell therapy. This TCR came from a human patient who had received a solid organ transplant and had CMV disease. Part of the T cells may come from the graft donor. The chain is built from TRBV7-9 and TRBJ2-5, with 7 nucleotides matching TRBD1. The CDR3 sequence: CASSDRVETQYF. The CDR3 DNA reads TGTGCCAGCAGCGACAGGGTAGAGACCCAGTACTTC.